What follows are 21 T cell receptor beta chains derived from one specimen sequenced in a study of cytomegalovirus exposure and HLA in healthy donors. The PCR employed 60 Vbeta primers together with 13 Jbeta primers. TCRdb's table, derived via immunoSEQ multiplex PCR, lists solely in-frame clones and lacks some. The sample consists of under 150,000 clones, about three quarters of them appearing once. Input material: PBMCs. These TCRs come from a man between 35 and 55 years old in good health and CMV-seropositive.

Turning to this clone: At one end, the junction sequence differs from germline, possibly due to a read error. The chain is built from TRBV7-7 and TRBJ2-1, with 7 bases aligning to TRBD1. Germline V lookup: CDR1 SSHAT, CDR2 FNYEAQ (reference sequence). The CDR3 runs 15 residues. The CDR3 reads CASTPAGGSYNEQFF. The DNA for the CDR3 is TGTGCTAGCACCCCTGCAGGGGGCTCCTACAATGAGCAGTTCTTC.

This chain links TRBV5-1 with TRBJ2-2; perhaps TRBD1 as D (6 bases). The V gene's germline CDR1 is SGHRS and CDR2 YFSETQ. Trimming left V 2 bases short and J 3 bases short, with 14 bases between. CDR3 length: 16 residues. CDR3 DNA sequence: TGCGCCAGCAGCTTCCTCGGGACACCCGACACCGGGGAGCTGTTTTTT. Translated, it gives CASSFLGTPDTGELFF. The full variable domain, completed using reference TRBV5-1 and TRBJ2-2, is KAGVTQTPRYLIKTRGQQVTLSCSPISGHRSVSWYQQTPGQGLQFLFEYFSETQRNKGNFPGRFSGRQFSNSRSEMNVSTLELGDSALYLCASSFLGTPDTGELFFGEGSRLTVL.

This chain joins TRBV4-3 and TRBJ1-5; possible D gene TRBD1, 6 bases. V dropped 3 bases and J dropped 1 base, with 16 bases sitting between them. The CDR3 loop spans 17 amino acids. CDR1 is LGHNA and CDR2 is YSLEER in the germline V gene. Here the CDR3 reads CASSQGLDRRSNQPQHF. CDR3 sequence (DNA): TGCGCCAGCAGCCAGGGCTTAGACAGGAGGAGCAATCAGCCCCAGCATTTT.

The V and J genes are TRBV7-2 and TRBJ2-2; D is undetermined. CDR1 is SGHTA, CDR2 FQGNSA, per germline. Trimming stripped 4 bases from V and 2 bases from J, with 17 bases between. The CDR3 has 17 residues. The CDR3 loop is CASSSHRGYSNTGELFF. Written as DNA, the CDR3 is TGTGCCAGCAGCTCCCACCGTGGGTACAGCAACACCGGGGAGCTGTTTTTT.

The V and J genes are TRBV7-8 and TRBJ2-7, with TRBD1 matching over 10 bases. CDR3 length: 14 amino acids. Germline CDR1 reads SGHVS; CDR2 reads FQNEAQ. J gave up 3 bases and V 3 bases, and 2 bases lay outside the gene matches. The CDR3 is CASSFRDRGYEQYF. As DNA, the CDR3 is TGTGCCAGCAGCTTTAGGGACAGGGGCTACGAGCAGTACTTC.

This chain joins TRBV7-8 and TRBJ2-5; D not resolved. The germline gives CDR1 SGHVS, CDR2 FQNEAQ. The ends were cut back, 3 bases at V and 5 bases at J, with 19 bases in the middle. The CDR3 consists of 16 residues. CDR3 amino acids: CASSLYSPQSEETQYF. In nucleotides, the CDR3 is TGTGCCAGCAGCTTGTATTCCCCACAGAGTGAGGAGACCCAGTACTTC.

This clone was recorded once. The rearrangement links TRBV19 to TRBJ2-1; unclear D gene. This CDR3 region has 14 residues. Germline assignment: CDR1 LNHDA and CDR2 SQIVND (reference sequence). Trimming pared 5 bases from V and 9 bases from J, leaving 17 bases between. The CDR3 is CASSSGSPFSEQFF. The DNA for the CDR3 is TGTGCCAGTAGTTCCGGGTCCCCATTCAGTGAGCAGTTCTTC. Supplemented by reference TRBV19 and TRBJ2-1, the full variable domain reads DGGITQSPKYLFRKEGQNVTLSCEQNLNHDAMYWYRQDPGQGLRLIYYSQIVNDFQKGDIAEGYSVSREKKESFPLTVTSAQKNPTAFYLCASSSGSPFSEQFFGPGTRLTVL.

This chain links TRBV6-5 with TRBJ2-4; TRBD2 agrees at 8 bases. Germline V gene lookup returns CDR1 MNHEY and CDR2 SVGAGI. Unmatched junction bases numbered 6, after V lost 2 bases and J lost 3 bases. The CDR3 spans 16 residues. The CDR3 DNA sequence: TGTGCCAGCAGTTACGGAGCGGGAGACGGCAAAAACATTCAGTACTTC. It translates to CASSYGAGDGKNIQYF.

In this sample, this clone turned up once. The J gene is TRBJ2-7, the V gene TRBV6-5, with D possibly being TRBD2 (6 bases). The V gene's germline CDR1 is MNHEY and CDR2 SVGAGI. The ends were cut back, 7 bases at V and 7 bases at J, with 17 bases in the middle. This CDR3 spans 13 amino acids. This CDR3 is CASTPAGRSEQYF. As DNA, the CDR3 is TGTGCCAGCACCCCCGCGGGGCGTTCGGAGCAGTACTTC.

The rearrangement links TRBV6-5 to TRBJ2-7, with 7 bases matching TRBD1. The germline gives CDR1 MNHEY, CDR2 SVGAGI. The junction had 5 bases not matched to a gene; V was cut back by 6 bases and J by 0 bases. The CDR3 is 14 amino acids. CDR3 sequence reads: CASRPDRDSYEQYF. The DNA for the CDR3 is TGTGCCAGCAGACCCGACAGGGACTCCTACGAGCAGTACTTC.

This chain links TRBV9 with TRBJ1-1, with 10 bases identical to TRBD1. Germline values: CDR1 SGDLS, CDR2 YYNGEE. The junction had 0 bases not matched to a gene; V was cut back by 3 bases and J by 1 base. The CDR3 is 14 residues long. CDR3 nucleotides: TGTGCCAGCAGCGGACAGGGGGCGAACACTGAAGCTTTCTTT. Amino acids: CASSGQGANTEAFF. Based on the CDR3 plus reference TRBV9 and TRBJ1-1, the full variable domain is DSGVTQTPKHLITATGQRVTLRCSPRSGDLSVYWYQQSLDQGLQFLIQYYNGEERAKGNILERFSAQQFPDLHSELNLSSLELGDSALYFCASSGQGANTEAFFGQGTRLTVV.

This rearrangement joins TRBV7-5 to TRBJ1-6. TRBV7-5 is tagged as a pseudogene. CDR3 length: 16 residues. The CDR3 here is CARSLGREWSNSPLHF. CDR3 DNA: TGTGCCAGAAGCTTGGGGAGGGAATGGTCTAATTCACCCCTCCACTTT.

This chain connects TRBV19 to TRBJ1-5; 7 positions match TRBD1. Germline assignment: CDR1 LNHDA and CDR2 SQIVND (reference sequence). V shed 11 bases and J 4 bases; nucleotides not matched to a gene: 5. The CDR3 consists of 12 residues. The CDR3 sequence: CACRQGNQPQHF. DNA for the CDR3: TGTGCCTGCAGACAGGGAAATCAGCCCCAGCATTTT.

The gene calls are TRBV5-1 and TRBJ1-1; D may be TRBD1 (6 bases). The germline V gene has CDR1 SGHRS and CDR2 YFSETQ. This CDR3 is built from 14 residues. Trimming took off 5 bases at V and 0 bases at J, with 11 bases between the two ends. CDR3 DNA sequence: TGCGCCAGCAGATTAGGACAGATGAACACTGAAGCTTTCTTT. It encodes CASRLGQMNTEAFF.

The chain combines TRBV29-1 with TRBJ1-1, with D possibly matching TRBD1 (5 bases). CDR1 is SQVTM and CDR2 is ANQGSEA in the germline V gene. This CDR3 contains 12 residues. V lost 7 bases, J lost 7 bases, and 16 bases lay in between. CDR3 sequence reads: CSGAPGMIEAFF. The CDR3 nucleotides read TGCAGCGGTGCACCAGGGATGATTGAAGCTTTCTTT.

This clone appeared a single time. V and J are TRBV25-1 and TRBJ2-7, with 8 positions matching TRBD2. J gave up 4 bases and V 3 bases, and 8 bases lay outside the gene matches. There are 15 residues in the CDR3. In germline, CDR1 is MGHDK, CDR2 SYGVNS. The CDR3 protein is CASSDPQSGRYEQYF. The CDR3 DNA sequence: TGTGCCAGCAGTGACCCACAAAGCGGGAGATACGAGCAGTACTTC.

Written as DNA, the CDR3 is TGCAGCGTTGGGCGGACAGCCAATGAGCAGTTCTTC. Translating it yields CSVGRTANEQFF. The gene calls are TRBV29-1 and TRBJ2-1; D perhaps matches TRBD1 (6 bases). Trimming took 4 bases from V and 6 from J, leaving 10 bases between them. The CDR3 extends over 12 amino acids. Germline CDR1 and CDR2: SQVTM and ANQGSEA.

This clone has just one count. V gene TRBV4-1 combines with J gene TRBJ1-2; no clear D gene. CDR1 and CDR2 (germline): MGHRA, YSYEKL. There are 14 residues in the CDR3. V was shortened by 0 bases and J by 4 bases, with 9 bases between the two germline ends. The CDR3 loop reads CASSQDPRPYGYTF. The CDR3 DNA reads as TGCGCCAGCAGCCAAGACCCTAGACCCTATGGCTACACCTTC.

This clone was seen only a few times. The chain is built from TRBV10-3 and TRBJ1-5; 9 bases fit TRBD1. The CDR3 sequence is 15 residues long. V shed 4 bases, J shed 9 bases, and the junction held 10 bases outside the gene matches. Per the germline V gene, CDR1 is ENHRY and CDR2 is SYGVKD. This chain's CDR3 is CAISGDRDKSGPQHF. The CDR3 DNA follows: TGTGCCATCAGTGGGGACAGGGATAAATCCGGGCCCCAGCATTTT.

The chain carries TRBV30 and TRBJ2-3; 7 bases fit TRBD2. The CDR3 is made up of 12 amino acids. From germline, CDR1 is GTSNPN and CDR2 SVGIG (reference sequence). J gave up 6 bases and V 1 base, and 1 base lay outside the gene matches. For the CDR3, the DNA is TGTGCCTGGAGTGGGCGGGGGGATACGCAGTATTTT. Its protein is CAWSGRGDTQYF.

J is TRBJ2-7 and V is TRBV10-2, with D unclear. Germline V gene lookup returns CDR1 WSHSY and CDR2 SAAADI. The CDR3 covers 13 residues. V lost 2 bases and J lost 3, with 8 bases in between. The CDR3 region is CASSENSRYEQYF. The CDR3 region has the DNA TGCGCCAGCAGTGAGAACAGTCGCTACGAGCAGTACTTC.